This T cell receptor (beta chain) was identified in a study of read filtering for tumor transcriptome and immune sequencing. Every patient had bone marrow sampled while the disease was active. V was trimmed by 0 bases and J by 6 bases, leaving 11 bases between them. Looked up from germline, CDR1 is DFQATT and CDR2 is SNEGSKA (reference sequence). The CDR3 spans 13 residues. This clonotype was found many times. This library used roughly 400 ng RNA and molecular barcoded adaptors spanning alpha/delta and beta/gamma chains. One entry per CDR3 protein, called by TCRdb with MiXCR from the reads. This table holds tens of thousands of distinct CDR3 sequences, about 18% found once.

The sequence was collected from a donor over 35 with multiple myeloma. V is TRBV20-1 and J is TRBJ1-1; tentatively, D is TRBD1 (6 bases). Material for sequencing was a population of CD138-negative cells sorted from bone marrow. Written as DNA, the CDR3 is TGCAGTGCTAGAGAACAGGGTGGCGCTGAAGCTTTCTTT. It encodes CSAREQGGAEAFF.